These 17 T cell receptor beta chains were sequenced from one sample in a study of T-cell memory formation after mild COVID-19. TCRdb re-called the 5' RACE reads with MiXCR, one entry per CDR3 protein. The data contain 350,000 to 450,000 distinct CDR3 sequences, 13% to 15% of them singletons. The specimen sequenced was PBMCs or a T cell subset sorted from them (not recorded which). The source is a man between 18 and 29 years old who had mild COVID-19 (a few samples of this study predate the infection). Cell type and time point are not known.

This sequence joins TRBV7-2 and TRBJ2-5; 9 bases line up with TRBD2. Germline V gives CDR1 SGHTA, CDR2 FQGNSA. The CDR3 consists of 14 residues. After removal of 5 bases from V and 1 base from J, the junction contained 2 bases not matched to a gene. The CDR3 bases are TGTGCCAGCAGCAGGGGACTAGCCCAAGAGACCCAGTACTTC. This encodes CASSRGLAQETQYF.

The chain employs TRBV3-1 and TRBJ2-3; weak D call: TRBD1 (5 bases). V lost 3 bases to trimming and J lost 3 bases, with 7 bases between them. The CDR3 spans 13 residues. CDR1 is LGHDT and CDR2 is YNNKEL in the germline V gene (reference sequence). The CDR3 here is CASSQKGTDTQYF. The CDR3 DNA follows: TGTGCCAGCAGCCAGAAGGGGACAGATACGCAGTATTTT.

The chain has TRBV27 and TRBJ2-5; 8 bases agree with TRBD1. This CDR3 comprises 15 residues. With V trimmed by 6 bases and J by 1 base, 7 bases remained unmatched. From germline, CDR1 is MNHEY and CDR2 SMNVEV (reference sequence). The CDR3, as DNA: TGTGCCAGCAGAGGATGGGACAGGACCCAAGAGACCCAGTACTTC. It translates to CASRGWDRTQETQYF.

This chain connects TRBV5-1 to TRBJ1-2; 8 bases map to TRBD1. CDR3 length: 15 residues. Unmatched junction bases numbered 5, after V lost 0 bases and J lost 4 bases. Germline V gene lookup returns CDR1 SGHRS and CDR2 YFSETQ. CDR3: CASSLEAGGVYGYTF. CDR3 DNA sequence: TGCGCCAGCAGCTTGGAGGCAGGGGGCGTCTATGGCTACACCTTC.

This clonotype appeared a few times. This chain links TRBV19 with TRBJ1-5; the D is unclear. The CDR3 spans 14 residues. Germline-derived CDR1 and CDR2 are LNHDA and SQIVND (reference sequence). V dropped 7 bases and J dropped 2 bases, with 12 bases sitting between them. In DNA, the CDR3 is TGTGCCAGTAAGATCCTGCAGGGCAATCAGCCCCAGCATTTT. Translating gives CASKILQGNQPQHF. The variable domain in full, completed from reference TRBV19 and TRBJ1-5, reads DGGITQSPKYLFRKEGQNVTLSCEQNLNHDAMYWYRQDPGQGLRLIYYSQIVNDFQKGDIAEGYSVSREKKESFPLTVTSAQKNPTAFYLCASKILQGNQPQHFGDGTRLSIL.

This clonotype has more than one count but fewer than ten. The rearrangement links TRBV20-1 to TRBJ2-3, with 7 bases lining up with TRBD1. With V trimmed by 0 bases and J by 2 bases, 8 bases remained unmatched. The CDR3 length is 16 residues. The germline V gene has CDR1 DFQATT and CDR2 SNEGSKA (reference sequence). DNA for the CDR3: TGCAGTGCTAGAGATCCCGAACAGGGGAACACAGATACGCAGTATTTT. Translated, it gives CSARDPEQGNTDTQYF.

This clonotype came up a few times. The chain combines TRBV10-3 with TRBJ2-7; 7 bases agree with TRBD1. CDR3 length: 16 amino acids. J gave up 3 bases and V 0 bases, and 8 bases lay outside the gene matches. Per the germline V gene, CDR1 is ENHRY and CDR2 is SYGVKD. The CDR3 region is CAISESQSTGHYEQYV. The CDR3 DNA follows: TGTGCCATCAGTGAGTCCCAATCGACAGGGCACTACGAGCAGTACGTC.

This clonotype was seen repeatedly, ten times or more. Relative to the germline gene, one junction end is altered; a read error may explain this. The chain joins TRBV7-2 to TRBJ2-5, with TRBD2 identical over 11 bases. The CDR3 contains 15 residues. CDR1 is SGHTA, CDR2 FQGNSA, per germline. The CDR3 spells CASRLAGGLQETQYF. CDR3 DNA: TGTGCCAGCAGATTAGCGGGGGGGCTCCAAGAGACCCAGTACTTC.

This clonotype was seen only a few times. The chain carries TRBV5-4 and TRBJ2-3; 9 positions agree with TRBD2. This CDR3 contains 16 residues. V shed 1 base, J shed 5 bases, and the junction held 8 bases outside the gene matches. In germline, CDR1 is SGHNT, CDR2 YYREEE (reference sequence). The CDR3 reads CASSLSGGGAGDTQYF. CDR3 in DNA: TGTGCCAGCAGCTTGTCGGGCGGGGGGGCCGGAGATACGCAGTATTTT.

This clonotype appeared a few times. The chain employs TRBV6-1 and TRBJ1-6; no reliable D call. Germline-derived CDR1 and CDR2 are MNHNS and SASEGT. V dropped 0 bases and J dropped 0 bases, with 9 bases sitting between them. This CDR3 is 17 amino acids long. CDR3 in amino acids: CASSEALGSSYNSPLHF. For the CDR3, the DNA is TGTGCCAGCAGTGAAGCGCTGGGTAGCTCCTATAATTCACCCCTCCACTTT.

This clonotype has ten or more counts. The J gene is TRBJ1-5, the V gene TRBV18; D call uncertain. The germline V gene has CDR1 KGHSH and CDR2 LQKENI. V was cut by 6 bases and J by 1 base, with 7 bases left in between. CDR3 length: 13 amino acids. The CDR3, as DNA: TGTGCCAGCTCGGGTGGAAGCAATCAGCCCCAGCATTTT. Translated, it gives CASSGGSNQPQHF.

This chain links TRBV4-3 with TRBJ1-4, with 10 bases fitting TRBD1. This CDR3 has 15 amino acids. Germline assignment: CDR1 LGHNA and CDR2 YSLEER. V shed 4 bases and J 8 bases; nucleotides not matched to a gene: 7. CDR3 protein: CASSPRDRGREKLFF. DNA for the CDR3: TGCGCCAGCAGCCCGAGGGACAGGGGCAGGGAAAAACTGTTTTTT.

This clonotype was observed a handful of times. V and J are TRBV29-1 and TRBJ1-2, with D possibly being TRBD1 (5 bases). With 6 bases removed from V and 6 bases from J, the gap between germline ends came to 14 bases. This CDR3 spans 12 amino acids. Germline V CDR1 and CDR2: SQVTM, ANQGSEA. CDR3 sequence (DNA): TGCAGCGTCGCCTCAGGGAGTCATGGCTACACCTTC. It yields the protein CSVASGSHGYTF.

CDR3: CASSQSPGLAAYTDTQYF. CDR3 bases: TGCGCCAGCAGCCAGTCGCCGGGACTAGCGGCTTACACAGATACGCAGTATTTT. The chain recombines TRBV4-1 with TRBJ2-3; TRBD2 aligns across 11 bases. The ends lost 3 bases at V and 2 bases at J; junction bases unmatched: 10. This CDR3 is 18 amino acids long. The germline CDR1 and CDR2 sequences are MGHRA and YSYEKL.

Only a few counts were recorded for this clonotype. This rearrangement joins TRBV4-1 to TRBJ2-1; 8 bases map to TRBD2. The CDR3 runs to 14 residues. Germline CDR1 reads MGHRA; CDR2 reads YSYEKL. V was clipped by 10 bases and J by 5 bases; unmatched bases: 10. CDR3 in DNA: TGCGCCACCGGGAGGGGACTAAGAGACAATGAGCAGTTCTTC. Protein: CATGRGLRDNEQFF.

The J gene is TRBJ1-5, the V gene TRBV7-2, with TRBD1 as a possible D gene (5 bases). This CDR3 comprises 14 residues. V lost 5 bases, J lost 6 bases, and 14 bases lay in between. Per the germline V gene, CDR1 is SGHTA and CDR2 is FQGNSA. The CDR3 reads CASSQGGMSQPQHF. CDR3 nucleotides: TGTGCCAGCAGCCAGGGCGGGATGTCTCAGCCCCAGCATTTT. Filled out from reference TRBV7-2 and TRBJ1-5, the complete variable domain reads GAGVSQSPSNKVTEKGKDVELRCDPISGHTALYWYRQSLGQGLEFLIYFQGNSAPDKSGLPSDRFSAERTGGSVSTLTIQRTQQEDSAVYLCASSQGGMSQPQHFGDGTRLSIL.

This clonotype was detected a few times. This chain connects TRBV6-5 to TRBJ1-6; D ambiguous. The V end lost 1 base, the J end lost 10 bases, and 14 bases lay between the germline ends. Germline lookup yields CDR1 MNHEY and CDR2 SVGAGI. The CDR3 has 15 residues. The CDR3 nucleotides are TGTGCCAGCAGTTACTTGGACCGGGCTAAGTCACCCCTCCACTTT. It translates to CASSYLDRAKSPLHF.